This T cell receptor beta chain was found in a study of OX40 agonist ivuxolimab in advanced cancers. Study-wide context: Ivuxolimab was a fully human IgG2 agonistic monoclonal antibody targeting the costimulatory receptor OX40 (CD134). Intravenous ivuxolimab was administered to patients every 2 weeks at six dose levels: 0.01, 0.1, 0.3, 1.5, 3 and 10 mg/kg. Of the roughly 50 dose-escalation patients, hepatocellular carcinoma was present in roughly 19, melanoma in around 15, renal cell carcinoma in 9 and head and neck cancer in 9. A male proportion of 82.7% and a mean age of 60 years, ranging from 23 to 79, were recorded for the dose-escalation cohort. Patients were allowed to have had prior anti-PD-1, anti-PD-L1 or anti-CTLA-4 therapy, and 40% of the dose-escalation patients had previously received checkpoint inhibitors. Partial responses were achieved by three dose-escalation patients, of whom one had hepatocellular carcinoma and two had cutaneous melanoma. The purpose of peripheral TCRbeta sequencing was to test whether ivuxolimab changed TCR sequence diversity and led to clonal T-cell expansion. The paper describes the monotherapy dose-escalation part (N = 52 patients) of the phase I trial of ivuxolimab. Study-level results and caveats: At doses of 0.1 to 3.0 mg/kg, clonal expansion of both CD4+ and CD8+ T cells in blood was seen between baseline and week 6. On average, CD8+ T cells showed more expanded clones than CD4+ T cells after ivuxolimab. In partial responders in the 0.1-3.0 mg/kg groups, normalized peripheral clonal expansion was found to be among the lowest, especially among CD8+ T cells. Low levels of normalized T-cell clonal expansion were also seen in some patients who did not respond. The antigen specificity of the clonally expanded peripheral T cells was not determined.

The trial excluded patients who had a history of autoimmune disease or who were on systemic immunosuppression. Peripheral blood for TCR sequencing was collected from all dose cohorts at baseline, on cycle 4 day 1, and on cycle 7 day 1. Samples came from an open-label, multicenter, first-in-human phase I dose-escalation trial of ivuxolimab. Adults with locally advanced or metastatic head and neck squamous cell, hepatocellular, melanoma or renal cell carcinoma were enrolled in the trial. CD4+ and CD8+ T cells were sorted separately from peripheral blood before TCR sequencing. To sequence the TCRbeta CDR3 region, genomic DNA was isolated from the sorted cells. The immunoSEQ Assay was used for sequencing of TCRbeta CDR3 regions. Not all clones reach the TCRdb copy of this immuneACCESS table, which keeps in-frame sequences only. Checked studies attribute under half of the gap to unresolved V genes and leave the rest unexplained. A total of some 50,000 clones appear in this sample, around 89% of them only once. The leading ten clones occupy about a third of the sample.

The CDR3 spans 13 residues, from the cysteine through the phenylalanine. The only DNA kept is the CDR3, 39 bases in frame from the first base. CDR1 and CDR2 are drawn from the germline V gene: MNHEY, SVGAGI. A remark on this clone: Its antigen is currently not known. Its ends do not fully match the called genes, so a read error is possible.

The TCR comes from an adult with an advanced solid tumor such as melanoma, head and neck, liver or kidney cancer. Recombination linked TRBV6-5 to TRBJ2-7; matching of 6 bases hints at TRBD2 as the D gene. The input for sequencing was CD4+ or CD8+ T cells sorted from blood, taken in a trial of the OX40 agonist ivuxolimab. This receptor has the CDR3 CASSYSLAGEQYF. The nucleotide sequence is TGTGCCAGCAGCTACTCACTAGCCGGTGAGCAGTACTTC.